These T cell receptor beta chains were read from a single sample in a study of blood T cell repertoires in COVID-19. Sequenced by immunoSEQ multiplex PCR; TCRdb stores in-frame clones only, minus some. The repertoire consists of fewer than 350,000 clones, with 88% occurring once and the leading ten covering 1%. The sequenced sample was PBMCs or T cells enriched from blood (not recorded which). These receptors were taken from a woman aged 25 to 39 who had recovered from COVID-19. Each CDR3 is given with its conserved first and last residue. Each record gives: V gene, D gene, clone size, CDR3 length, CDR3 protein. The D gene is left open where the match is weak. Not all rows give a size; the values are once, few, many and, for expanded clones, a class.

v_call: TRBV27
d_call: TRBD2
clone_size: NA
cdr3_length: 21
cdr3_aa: CASSLRWQGMASGGAGDTQYF

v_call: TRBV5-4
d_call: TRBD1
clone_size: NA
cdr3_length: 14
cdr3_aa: CASRGDRGPYGYTF

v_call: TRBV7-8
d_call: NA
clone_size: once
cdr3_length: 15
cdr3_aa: CASSFNRVIADTQYF

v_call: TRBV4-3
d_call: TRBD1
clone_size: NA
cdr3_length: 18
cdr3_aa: CASSQDPIHRGWGETQYF

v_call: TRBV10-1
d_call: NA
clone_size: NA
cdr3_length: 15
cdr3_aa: CASNARRAANTEAFF

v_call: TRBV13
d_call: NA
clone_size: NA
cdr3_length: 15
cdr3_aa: CASSLSLVAPNEQFF

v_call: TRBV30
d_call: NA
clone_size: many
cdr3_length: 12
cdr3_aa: CAGEGGIYGYTF

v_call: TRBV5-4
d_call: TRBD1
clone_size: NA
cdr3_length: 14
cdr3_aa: CASSPGQENTEAFF

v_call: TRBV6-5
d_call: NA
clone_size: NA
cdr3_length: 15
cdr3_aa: CASSYRGGENTEAFF

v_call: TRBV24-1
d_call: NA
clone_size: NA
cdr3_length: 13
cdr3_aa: CATSDYKSGTQYF

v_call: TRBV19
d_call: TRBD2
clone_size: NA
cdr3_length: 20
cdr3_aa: CASSIEASGRNGVAKNIQYF

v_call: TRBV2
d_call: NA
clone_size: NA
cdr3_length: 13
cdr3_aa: CASLGTYNEKLFF

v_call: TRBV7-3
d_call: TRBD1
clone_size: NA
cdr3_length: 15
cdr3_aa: CASSLQGANTGELFF

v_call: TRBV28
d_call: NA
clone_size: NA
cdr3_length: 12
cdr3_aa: CASSSTGYTQYF

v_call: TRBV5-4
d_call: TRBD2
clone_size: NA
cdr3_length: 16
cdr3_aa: CASSLRLAGGQETQYF

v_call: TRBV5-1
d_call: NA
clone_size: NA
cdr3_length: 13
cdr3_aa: CASSGIPGDEQFF

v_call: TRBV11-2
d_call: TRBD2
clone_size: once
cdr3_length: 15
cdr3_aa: CASSFLAGVPGELFF

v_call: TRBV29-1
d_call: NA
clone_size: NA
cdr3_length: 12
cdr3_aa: CSVETDSYGYTF

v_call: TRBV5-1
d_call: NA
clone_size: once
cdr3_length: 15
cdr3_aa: CASSLAGLDNSPLHF

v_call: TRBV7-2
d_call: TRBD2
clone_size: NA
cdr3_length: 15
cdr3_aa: CASSPRLAGADTQYF

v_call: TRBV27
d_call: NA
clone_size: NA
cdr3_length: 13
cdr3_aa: CASSFGGATEAFF

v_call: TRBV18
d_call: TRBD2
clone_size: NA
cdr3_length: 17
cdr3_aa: CASSLTLAGGLYNEQFF

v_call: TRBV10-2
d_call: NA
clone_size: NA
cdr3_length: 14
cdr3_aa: CASRFPGVGETQYF

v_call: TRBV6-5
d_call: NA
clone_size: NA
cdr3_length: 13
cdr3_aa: CASSLQQNDGYTF

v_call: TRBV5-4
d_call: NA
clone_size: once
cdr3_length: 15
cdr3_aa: CASSLTGYSGYGYTF

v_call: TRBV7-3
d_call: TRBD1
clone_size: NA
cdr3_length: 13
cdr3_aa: CASNRDRGYEQYF

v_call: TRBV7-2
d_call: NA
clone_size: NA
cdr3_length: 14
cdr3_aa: CASSLTRITDTQYF

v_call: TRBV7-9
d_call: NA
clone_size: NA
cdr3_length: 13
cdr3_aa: CASSPPSGYGAFF

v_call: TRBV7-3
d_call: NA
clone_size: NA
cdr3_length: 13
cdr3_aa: CASSLWTEDEQFF

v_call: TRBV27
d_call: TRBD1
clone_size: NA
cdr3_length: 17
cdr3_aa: CASSPTFGQGLYQPQHF

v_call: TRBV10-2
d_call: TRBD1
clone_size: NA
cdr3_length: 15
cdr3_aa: CASRDRAALNTEAFF

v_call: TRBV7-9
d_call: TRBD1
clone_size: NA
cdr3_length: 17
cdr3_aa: CASSLATGIFSNQPQHF